This T cell receptor beta chain appears in the sequencing data of a study of T cells in Graves' hyperthyroidism and ophthalmopathy. This clonotype came up once. The antigen is undetermined. Stability of Graves' hyperthyroidism was defined as absent ophthalmopathy progression within 18 months. Uncontrolled infections, other autoimmune diseases, pregnancy or lactation led to exclusion of patients. Study outcomes and limitations: Ophthalmopathy, as predicted by the model, came a median about seven months after the prediction. Ophthalmopathy was told apart from stable hyperthyroidism by a 13 V-J model.

Template material for amplifying TCR beta CDR3 regions consisted of RNA transcripts. HTBI primers were the set used in a first-round RT-PCR of the TCR CDR3. TCRdb itself ran the multiplex PCR reads through MiXCR, one entry per CDR3 protein. The profile covers fewer than 750,000 distinct CDR3 sequences, with around 42% appearing a single time and around 8% taken by the ten largest. The specimen sequenced was peripheral blood or thyroid tissue (not recorded which). The clonotype was recovered from a woman under 30 with Graves' hyperthyroidism.

The CDR3 region is CACNPGQGDDYGYTF. Here the CDR3 DNA reads TGTGCCTGCAATCCGGGACAGGGGGATGACTATGGCTACACCTTC. This rearrangement joins TRBV5-5 to TRBJ1-2; 11 bases match TRBD1. The CDR3 is 15 residues long. V trimming: 10 bases; J trimming: 3 bases; junction bases outside the gene matches: 11. Germline CDR1 reads SGHKS; CDR2 reads YYEKEE (reference sequence).